Detailed here is one T cell receptor (beta chain). As yet, its antigen is unknown. Amplification used 60 Vbeta primers and 13 Jbeta primers. Clones were read by immunoSEQ multiplex PCR, and TCRdb kept only the in-frame ones, dropping some. The table lists around 220,000 clones, 70% to 80% of them singletons. The germline gives CDR1 SGDLS, CDR2 YYNGEE. This CDR3 comprises 13 residues. Deletions cut 0 bases from V and 8 bases from J, with 11 bases between. The data originate from a study of cytomegalovirus exposure and HLA in healthy donors. Study-level findings and limits: The study recorded 150 to 200 TCR beta chains that were cytomegalovirus-associated.

The chain has TRBV9 and TRBJ1-1; perhaps TRBD1 as D (6 bases). This receptor was identified in a girl aged 2 to 9 in good health and CMV-seronegative. The source material was PBMCs. CDR3 sequence: CASSVGGGGEAFF. The CDR3 DNA reads as TGTGCCAGCAGCGTAGGGGGGGGCGGGGAAGCTTTCTTT.